This TCR beta chain was identified during a study of blood T cell repertoires in COVID-19. Only in-frame clones appear in the TCRdb table, and some are missing; sequencing was by immunoSEQ multiplex PCR. The data contain under 300,000 clones, 80% to 90% of them singletons. The sample was peripheral blood. This TCR was recovered from a woman aged 25-40 years with COVID-19, enrolled during active disease.

The CDR3 protein is CASSQVGSSNNEQFF. The CDR3 bases are TGTGCCAGCAGCCAAGTGGGGAGTTCGAACAATGAGCAGTTCTTC. The rearrangement uses TRBV3-1 (or the pseudogene TRBV3-2) and TRBJ2-1; D may be TRBD2 (5 bases). Trimming left V 1 base short and J 5 bases short, with 12 bases between. The CDR3 loop spans 15 amino acids. The germline V gene encodes CDR1 LGHDT and CDR2 YNNKEL (reference sequence).